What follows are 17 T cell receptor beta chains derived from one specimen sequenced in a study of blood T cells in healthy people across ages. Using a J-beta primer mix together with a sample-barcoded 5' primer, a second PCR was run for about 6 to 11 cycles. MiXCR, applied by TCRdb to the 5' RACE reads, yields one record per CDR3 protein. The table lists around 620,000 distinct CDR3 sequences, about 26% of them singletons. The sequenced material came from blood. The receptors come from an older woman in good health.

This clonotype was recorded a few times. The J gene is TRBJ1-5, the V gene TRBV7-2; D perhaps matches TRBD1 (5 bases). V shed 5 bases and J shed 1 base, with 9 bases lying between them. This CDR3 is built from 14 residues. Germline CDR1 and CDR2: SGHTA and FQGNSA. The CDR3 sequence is CASSRRDSNQPQHF. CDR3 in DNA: TGTGCCAGCAGCCGCCGGGACAGCAATCAGCCCCAGCATTTT.

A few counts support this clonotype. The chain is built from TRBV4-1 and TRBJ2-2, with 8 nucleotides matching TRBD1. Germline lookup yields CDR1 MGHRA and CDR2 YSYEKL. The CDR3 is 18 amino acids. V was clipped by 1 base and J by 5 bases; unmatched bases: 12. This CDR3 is CASSQGTETGGSTGELFF. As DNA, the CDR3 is TGCGCCAGCAGCCAAGGAACGGAAACAGGGGGAAGTACCGGGGAGCTGTTTTTT.

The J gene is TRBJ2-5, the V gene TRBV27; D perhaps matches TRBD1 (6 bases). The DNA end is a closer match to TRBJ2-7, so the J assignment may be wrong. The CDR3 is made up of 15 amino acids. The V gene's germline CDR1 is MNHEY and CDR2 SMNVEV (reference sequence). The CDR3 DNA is TGTGCCAGCAGTCCCTGGAGGACAGCCACGGACGAGCAGTACTTC. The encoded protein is CASSPWRTATDEQYF.

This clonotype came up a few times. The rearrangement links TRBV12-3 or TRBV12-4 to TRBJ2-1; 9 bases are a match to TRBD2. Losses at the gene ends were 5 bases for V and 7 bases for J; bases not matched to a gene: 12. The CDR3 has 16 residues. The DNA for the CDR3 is TGTGCCAGCAGTCCCGGGGGGCTAGCGGGGAAAAATGAGCAGTTCTTC. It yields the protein CASSPGGLAGKNEQFF.

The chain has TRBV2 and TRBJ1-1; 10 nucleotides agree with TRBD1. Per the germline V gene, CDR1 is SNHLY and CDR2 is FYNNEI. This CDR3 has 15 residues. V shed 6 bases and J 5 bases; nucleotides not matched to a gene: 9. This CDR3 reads CASSLVLGQGTEAFF. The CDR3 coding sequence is TGTGCCAGCAGCCTCGTATTGGGACAGGGGACTGAAGCTTTCTTT.

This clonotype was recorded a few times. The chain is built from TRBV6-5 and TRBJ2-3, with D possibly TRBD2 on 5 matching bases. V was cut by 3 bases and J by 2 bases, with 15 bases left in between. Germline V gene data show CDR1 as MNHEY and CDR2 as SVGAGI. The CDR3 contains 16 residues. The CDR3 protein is CASSYQLEQFTDTQYF. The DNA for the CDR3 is TGTGCCAGCAGTTATCAACTAGAGCAATTCACAGATACGCAGTATTTT.

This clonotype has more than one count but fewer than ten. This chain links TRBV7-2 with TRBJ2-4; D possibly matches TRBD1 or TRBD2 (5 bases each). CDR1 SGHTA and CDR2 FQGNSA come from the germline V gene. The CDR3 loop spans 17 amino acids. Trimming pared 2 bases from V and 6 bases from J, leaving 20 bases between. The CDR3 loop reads CASSLLSWDDVGNIQYF. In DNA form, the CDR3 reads TGTGCCAGCAGCTTACTATCGTGGGACGACGTGGGAAACATTCAGTACTTC.

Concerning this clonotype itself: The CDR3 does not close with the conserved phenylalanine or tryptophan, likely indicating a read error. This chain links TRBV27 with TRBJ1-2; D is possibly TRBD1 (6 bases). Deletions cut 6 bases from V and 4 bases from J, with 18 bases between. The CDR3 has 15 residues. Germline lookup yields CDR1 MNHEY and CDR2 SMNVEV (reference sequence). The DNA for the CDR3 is TGTGCCAGCAGAGTTTCCCCGGGGGGCGTCTATGGCTACACCTTA. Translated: CASRVSPGGVYGYTL.

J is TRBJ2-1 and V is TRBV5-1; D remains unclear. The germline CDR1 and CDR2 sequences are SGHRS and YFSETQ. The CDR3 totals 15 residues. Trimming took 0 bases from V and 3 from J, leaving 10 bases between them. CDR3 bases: TGCGCCAGCAGCTTGGTTGCGGCAGACTACAATGAGCAGTTCTTC. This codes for CASSLVAADYNEQFF.

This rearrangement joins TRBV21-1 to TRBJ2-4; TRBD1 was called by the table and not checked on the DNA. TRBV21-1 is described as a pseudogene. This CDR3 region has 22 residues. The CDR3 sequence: CASSKEVPQGRDFRTAKNIQYF. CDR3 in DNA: TGTGCCAGCAGCAAAGAAGTTCCACAGGGACGCGATTTTAGGACAGCCAAAAACATTCAGTACTTC.

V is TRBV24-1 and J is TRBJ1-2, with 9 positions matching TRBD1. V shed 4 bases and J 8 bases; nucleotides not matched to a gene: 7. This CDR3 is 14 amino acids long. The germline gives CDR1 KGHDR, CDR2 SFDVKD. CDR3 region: CATSDPGQGRGYTF. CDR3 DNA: TGTGCCACCAGTGACCCGGGACAGGGACGGGGCTACACCTTC.

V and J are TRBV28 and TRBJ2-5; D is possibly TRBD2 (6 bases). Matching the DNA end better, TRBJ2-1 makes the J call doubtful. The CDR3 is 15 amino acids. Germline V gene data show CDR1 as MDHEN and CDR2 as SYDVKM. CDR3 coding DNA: TGTGCCAGCAGTTTATGGGCGGGGTCGAACAATGAGCAGTTCTTC. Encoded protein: CASSLWAGSNNEQFF.

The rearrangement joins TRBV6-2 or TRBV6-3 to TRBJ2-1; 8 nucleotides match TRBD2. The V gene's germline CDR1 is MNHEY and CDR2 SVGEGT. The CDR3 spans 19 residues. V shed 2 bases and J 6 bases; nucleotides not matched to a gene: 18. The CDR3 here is CASSYNTYSGLGYSNEQFF. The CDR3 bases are TGTGCCAGCAGTTACAATACCTACTCGGGACTAGGGTATTCCAATGAGCAGTTCTTC.

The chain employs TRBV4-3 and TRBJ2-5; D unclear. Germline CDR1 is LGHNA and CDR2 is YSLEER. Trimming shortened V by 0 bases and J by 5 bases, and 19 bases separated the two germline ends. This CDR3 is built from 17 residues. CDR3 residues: CASSQDANSFSKETQYF. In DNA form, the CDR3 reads TGCGCCAGCAGCCAAGATGCCAACTCATTTTCGAAGGAGACCCAGTACTTC.

The CDR3 sequence: CASSQEGVEGTEAFF. DNA for the CDR3: TGTGCCAGCAGCCAAGAGGGGGTAGAGGGTACTGAAGCTTTCTTT. This chain links TRBV4-2 with TRBJ1-1, with D possibly being TRBD1 (5 bases). The CDR3 length is 15 residues. Germline V gene data show CDR1 as LGHNA and CDR2 as YNFKEQ. The V and J ends lost 0 bases and 5 bases respectively, with 13 bases between them.

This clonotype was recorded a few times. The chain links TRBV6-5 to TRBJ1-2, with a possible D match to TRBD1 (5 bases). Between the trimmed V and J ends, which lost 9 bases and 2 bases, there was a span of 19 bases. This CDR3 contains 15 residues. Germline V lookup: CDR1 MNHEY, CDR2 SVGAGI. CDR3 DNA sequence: TGTGCCAGTAGAGCCGCTCAGGGAAACAACTATGGCTACACCTTC. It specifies CASRAAQGNNYGYTF.

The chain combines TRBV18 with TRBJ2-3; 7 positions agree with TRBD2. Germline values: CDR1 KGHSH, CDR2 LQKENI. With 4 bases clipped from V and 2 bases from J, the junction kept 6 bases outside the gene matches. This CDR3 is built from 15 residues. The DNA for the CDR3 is TGTGCCAGCTCACGTGAAAGCGGGGACACAGATACGCAGTATTTT. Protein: CASSRESGDTDTQYF.